Following are 32 T cell receptor beta chains from one sample sequenced in a study of human T cells and chemical hapten exposure. TCRdb itself ran the RACE reads through MiXCR, one entry per CDR3 protein. The sample consists of some 350,000 distinct CDR3 sequences, roughly 6.3% of them appearing once. Regarding time point: patch test 2, 6 weeks after DPC sensitization. As for treatment: therapeutic diphenylcyclopropenone sensitization with weekly scalp DPC. This specimen consisted of whole blood, obtained in connection with sensitization to the hapten diphenylcyclopropenone (DPC). These receptors came from a woman aged 18 to 35 with alopecia areata. Some clones in this sample may be carry-over from other donors' samples.

This chain connects TRBV28 to TRBJ2-7; 7 nucleotides align to TRBD1. With V trimmed by 6 bases and J by 2 bases, 13 bases remained unmatched. The germline CDR1 and CDR2 sequences are MDHEN and SYDVKM. The CDR3 contains 16 residues. The CDR3 here is CASRRLGTDKPYEQYF. The CDR3 coding sequence is TGTGCCAGCAGACGACTTGGGACAGATAAACCCTACGAGCAGTACTTC.

The genes are TRBV29-1 and TRBJ2-5; D remains unclear. With 4 bases removed from V and 1 base from J, the gap between germline ends came to 16 bases. From germline, CDR1 is SQVTM and CDR2 ANQGSEA. This CDR3 region has 15 residues. CDR3 sequence: CSVVGTLGPQETQYF. The DNA for the CDR3 is TGCAGCGTTGTGGGTACCCTCGGCCCCCAAGAGACCCAGTACTTC.

This clonotype has more than one count but fewer than ten. The V gene is TRBV20-1, the J gene TRBJ2-1; 13 nucleotides line up with TRBD2. This CDR3 is built from 16 residues. Trimming at V came to 5 bases and at J to 5 bases, leaving 9 bases not matched to a gene. Germline V gene data show CDR1 as DFQATT and CDR2 as SNEGSKA (reference sequence). DNA for the CDR3: TGCAGTGCTGGAGTTAACGGACTAGCGGGGGACAATGAGCAGTTCTTC. Its translation is CSAGVNGLAGDNEQFF.

The chain carries TRBV27 and TRBJ2-7; 8 nucleotides line up with TRBD2. The junction had 6 bases not matched to a gene; V was cut back by 4 bases and J by 4 bases. The germline V gene has CDR1 MNHEY and CDR2 SMNVEV (reference sequence). CDR3 size: 14 residues. The CDR3 sequence: CASSSSGGVYEQYF. CDR3 nucleotides: TGTGCCAGCAGTTCGAGCGGGGGCGTGTACGAGCAGTACTTC.

This clonotype was detected a few times. V usage is TRBV9 and J usage is TRBJ2-1, with TRBD1 as a possible D gene (5 bases). Germline CDR1 is SGDLS and CDR2 is YYNGEE. This CDR3 is 14 amino acids long. V was cut by 0 bases and J by 7 bases, with 11 bases left in between. The CDR3 sequence: CASSVDRSGNEQFF. In DNA, the CDR3 is TGTGCCAGCAGCGTAGACAGGTCTGGGAATGAGCAGTTCTTC.

There are many counts of this clonotype. The V gene is TRBV20-1, the J gene TRBJ1-4; 9 positions agree with TRBD1. J was trimmed by 6 bases and V by 1 base; bases with no gene match: 12. The CDR3 covers 17 residues. In germline, CDR1 is DFQATT, CDR2 SNEGSKA (reference sequence). The CDR3 nucleotides are TGCAGTGCTAGAGGACAGGGGGGGCCCCAAAGGGATGAAAAACTGTTTTTT. It codes for CSARGQGGPQRDEKLFF.

This clonotype was counted between two and nine times. The rearrangement uses TRBV7-9 and TRBJ2-3; D unresolved. V was shortened by 8 bases and J by 1 base, with 7 bases between the two germline ends. CDR3 length: 12 amino acids. Looked up from germline, CDR1 is SEHNR and CDR2 is FQNEAQ (reference sequence). This CDR3 reads CASRLGTDTQYF. CDR3 sequence (DNA): TGTGCCAGCCGCCTGGGCACAGATACGCAGTATTTT.

The chain joins TRBV9 to TRBJ2-1, with 9 bases matching TRBD1. Trimming took 0 bases from V and 9 from J; bases not matched to a gene: 16. Germline CDR1 reads SGDLS; CDR2 reads YYNGEE. The length of the CDR3 is 18 residues. CDR3 nucleotide sequence: TGTGCCAGCAGCGTAGAAAGGTGGGGACAGGGAAAGGGGCGTGAGCAGTTCTTC. It encodes CASSVERWGQGKGREQFF.

This clonotype showed up just a few times. The V and J genes are TRBV6-6 and TRBJ1-2; 8 bases fit TRBD1. The CDR3 totals 16 residues. Germline lookup yields CDR1 MNHNY and CDR2 SVGAGI (reference sequence). The junction had 12 bases not matched to a gene; V was cut back by 4 bases and J by 5 bases. CDR3 sequence (DNA): TGTGCCAGCAGTTCCCCGGACAGGGTAGGATTGTATGGCTACACCTTC. Translation gives CASSSPDRVGLYGYTF.

This clonotype has just a few counts. The rearrangement joins TRBV7-9 to TRBJ2-7; a weak D match, TRBD1 (7 bases). V shed 5 bases and J shed 5 bases, with 16 bases lying between them. The CDR3 length is 14 residues. Germline V gene data show CDR1 as SEHNR and CDR2 as FQNEAQ (reference sequence). For the CDR3, the DNA is TGTGCCAGCAGCATACGGAGGGGGCAGCACGAGCAGTACTTC. Amino acids: CASSIRRGQHEQYF.

This clonotype was detected only a few times. The chain is built from TRBV6-5 and TRBJ2-1; 8 nucleotides line up with TRBD1. The CDR3 covers 14 residues. Germline V gives CDR1 MNHEY, CDR2 SVGAGI. The V gene end was trimmed by 6 bases and the J gene end by 6 bases; junction bases not matched to a gene: 7. The CDR3 region has the DNA TGTGCCAGCAGAACCATAACAGGGGGCAATGAGCAGTTCTTC. Amino acids: CASRTITGGNEQFF.

This clonotype was recorded many times. The J gene is TRBJ2-1, the V gene TRBV29-1; D not resolved. Trimming took off 5 bases at V and 12 bases at J, with 11 bases between the two ends. The germline V gene has CDR1 SQVTM and CDR2 ANQGSEA. The CDR3 is 10 amino acids. The CDR3 coding sequence is TGCAGCGTTCCCGACCCCGGGCAGTTCTTC. This translates into CSVPDPGQFF.

This clonotype showed up many times. This chain joins TRBV6-1 and TRBJ1-1; TRBD1 is a possible D gene (6 bases). CDR3 size: 14 residues. CDR1 MNHNS and CDR2 SASEGT come from the germline V gene. Trimming removed 7 bases at V and 3 bases at J, with 15 bases between. The DNA of the CDR3 is TGTGCCAGCACGCTTGGGGGGGCGGACACTGAAGCTTTCTTT. It translates to CASTLGGADTEAFF.

This clonotype showed up many times. The chain joins TRBV2 to TRBJ1-6, with TRBD1 as a possible D gene (6 bases). Germline lookup yields CDR1 SNHLY and CDR2 FYNNEI. Trimming pared 7 bases from V and 6 bases from J, leaving 13 bases between. CDR3 size: 14 residues. The CDR3 here is CASTLDRVNSPLHF. DNA for the CDR3: TGTGCCAGCACCCTGGACAGAGTTAATTCACCCCTCCACTTT.

J is TRBJ2-1 and V is TRBV20-1; D call uncertain. V was trimmed by 5 bases and J by 8 bases, leaving 7 bases between them. CDR1 is DFQATT and CDR2 is SNEGSKA in the germline V gene (reference sequence). CDR3 length equals 10 residues. For the CDR3, the DNA is TGCAGTGCTTTCGGGCATGAGCAGTTCTTC. Protein sequence: CSAFGHEQFF.

The chain uses TRBV6-6 and TRBJ1-1; possibly TRBD1 for D (6 bases). The CDR3 has 14 amino acids. V lost 6 bases and J lost 6, with 17 bases in between. In germline, CDR1 is MNHNY, CDR2 SVGAGI (reference sequence). The CDR3 nucleotides are TGTGCCAGCAGAAAGGGGGGCGGGCGACCTGAAGCTTTCTTT. This gives the protein CASRKGGGRPEAFF.

There are many counts of this clonotype. V gene TRBV6-5 combines with J gene TRBJ1-1, with D tentatively TRBD1 (6 bases). Germline CDR1 is MNHEY and CDR2 is SVGAGI. This CDR3 is built from 12 residues. V was pared by 5 bases and J by 8 bases, with 12 bases between. CDR3 loop: CASSGGGREAFF. The CDR3 DNA follows: TGTGCCAGCAGTGGCGGGGGGCGCGAAGCTTTCTTT.

This clonotype was seen a handful of times. The chain is built from TRBV28 and TRBJ1-2; the D gene is possibly TRBD1 (6 bases). V was pared by 4 bases and J by 5 bases, with 8 bases between. There are 12 residues in the CDR3. Germline assignment: CDR1 MDHEN and CDR2 SYDVKM. CDR3 protein: CASSSGQYGYTF. The CDR3 region has the DNA TGTGCCAGCAGTTCCGGACAGTATGGCTACACCTTC.

This clonotype was counted between two and nine times. This chain connects TRBV6-6 to TRBJ2-3, with TRBD2 as a possible D gene (6 bases). The germline V and J ends were trimmed by 0 bases and 2 bases, with 15 bases remaining between them. Per the germline V gene, CDR1 is MNHNY and CDR2 is SVGAGI (reference sequence). CDR3 length: 17 amino acids. The CDR3 coding sequence is TGTGCCAGCAGTTACTCTAGGGACTCCTCCGTCACAGATACGCAGTATTTT. This codes for CASSYSRDSSVTDTQYF.

A few counts support this clonotype. The gene calls are TRBV4-3 and TRBJ1-6, with D hard to call. V dropped 0 bases and J dropped 10 bases, with 13 bases sitting between them. The CDR3 runs to 15 residues. Germline V gene lookup returns CDR1 LGHNA and CDR2 YSLEER. DNA for the CDR3: TGCGCCAGCAGCCAAGATTACGGAGAGAACTCACCCCTCCACTTT. Its translation: CASSQDYGENSPLHF.

Many counts were recorded for this clonotype. The chain combines TRBV6-5 with TRBJ1-2; 8 bases agree with TRBD1. The trim removed 7 bases at V and 2 bases at J, leaving 6 bases unmatched. The CDR3 has 14 amino acids. Germline V gene lookup returns CDR1 MNHEY and CDR2 SVGAGI. In nucleotides, the CDR3 is TGTGCCAGCACCCGACAGGGGCGAAACTATGGCTACACCTTC. Amino acid sequence: CASTRQGRNYGYTF.

The sample holds a few counts of this clonotype. This chain uses TRBV5-1 with TRBJ2-3, with D perhaps TRBD1 (6 bases). Per the germline V gene, CDR1 is SGHRS and CDR2 is YFSETQ. The V gene lost 5 bases and the J gene lost 6 bases, with 13 bases spanning the gap. CDR3 length equals 13 residues. CDR3 sequence reads: CASRFQGKDTQYF. The CDR3 DNA follows: TGCGCCAGCAGGTTCCAGGGGAAGGATACGCAGTATTTT.

The gene calls are TRBV11-2 and TRBJ1-2; unclear D gene. V lost 4 bases, J lost 0 bases, and 21 bases lay in between. The CDR3 length is 18 residues. CDR1 SGHAT and CDR2 FQNNGV come from the germline V gene. This CDR3 reads CASSSHFEGVHTNYGYTF. The CDR3, as DNA: TGTGCCAGCAGCTCCCACTTCGAGGGAGTGCATACTAACTATGGCTACACCTTC.

Only a few counts were recorded for this clonotype. The chain couples TRBV6-6 to TRBJ2-1, with 9 nucleotides matching TRBD1. With 8 bases clipped from V and 0 bases from J, the junction kept 2 bases outside the gene matches. CDR3 size: 14 residues. Germline V CDR1 and CDR2: MNHNY, SVGAGI (reference sequence). CDR3 sequence reads: CASGTGSSYNEQFF. The CDR3, as DNA: TGTGCCAGCGGGACAGGGAGCTCCTACAATGAGCAGTTCTTC.

The CDR3 sequence is CSVEDPAANYGYTF. Here the CDR3 DNA reads TGCAGCGTTGAAGATCCGGCAGCTAACTATGGCTACACCTTC. The chain carries TRBV29-1 and TRBJ1-2; D gene ambiguous. This CDR3 spans 14 amino acids. V was cut by 0 bases and J by 0 bases, with 8 bases left in between. Germline V gene data show CDR1 as SQVTM and CDR2 as ANQGSEA.

This clonotype appeared many times. This chain connects TRBV7-2 to TRBJ1-3, with D maybe TRBD1 (5 bases). Germline CDR1 SGHTA, CDR2 FQGNSA. The CDR3 is 15 amino acids. Trimming took 0 bases from V and 4 from J, leaving 10 bases between them. CDR3 sequence (DNA): TGTGCCAGCAGCTTAGCCGGGACCGCAGGAAACACCATATATTTT. It translates to CASSLAGTAGNTIYF.

In its sample, this clonotype was seen many times. The rearrangement uses TRBV9 and TRBJ2-1, with TRBD1 identical over 10 bases. The V segment lost 3 bases and the J segment 6 bases; nucleotides outside the gene matches: 3. Germline values: CDR1 SGDLS, CDR2 YYNGEE. The CDR3 is 14 amino acids. CDR3 region: CASSARTGGNEQFF. CDR3 nucleotide sequence: TGTGCCAGCAGCGCGAGGACAGGGGGCAATGAGCAGTTCTTC.

In its sample, this clonotype was seen a few times. The chain employs TRBV12-3 or TRBV12-4 and TRBJ2-3; D is possibly TRBD1 (6 bases). V gave up 2 bases and J gave up 4 bases, with 16 bases separating them. CDR3 size: 16 residues. The CDR3 protein is CASSLRDRSPPDTQYF. The CDR3 nucleotides read TGTGCCAGCAGTTTACGCGACAGGTCTCCTCCAGATACGCAGTATTTT.

This clonotype was seen more than once but under ten times. The gene calls are TRBV9 and TRBJ2-3; 9 bases agree with TRBD2. The CDR3 extends over 17 amino acids. Germline CDR1 is SGDLS and CDR2 is YYNGEE. V lost 0 bases and J lost 1; bases outside the gene matches: 6. DNA of the CDR3: TGTGCCAGCAGCGTAGTGAGTAGCGGGGGCGGCACAGATACGCAGTATTTT. This codes for CASSVVSSGGGTDTQYF.

CDR3 in amino acids: CASSLDIGGRYTQYF. CDR3 nucleotide sequence: TGTGCCAGCAGCCTGGATATCGGGGGCAGGTATACGCAGTATTTT. The chain employs TRBV11-1 and TRBJ2-3, with D perhaps assigned TRBD1 or TRBD2 (6 bases each). CDR3 size: 15 residues. Per the germline V gene, CDR1 is SGHAT and CDR2 is FQDESV (reference sequence). V gave up 5 bases and J gave up 7 bases, with 19 bases separating them.

This clonotype was counted many times. The chain employs TRBV27 and TRBJ1-1; no clear D. With 0 bases removed from V and 1 base from J, the gap between germline ends came to 3 bases. Looked up from germline, CDR1 is MNHEY and CDR2 is SMNVEV (reference sequence). The CDR3 runs 13 residues. The DNA for the CDR3 is TGTGCCAGCAGTTTATCAAGGAACACTGAAGCTTTCTTT. Its protein product is CASSLSRNTEAFF.

This clonotype was counted at least ten times. The chain joins TRBV6-6 to TRBJ1-1; D is unresolved. Trimming shortened V by 6 bases and J by 1 base, and 9 bases separated the two germline ends. Germline assignment: CDR1 MNHNY and CDR2 SVGAGI (reference sequence). This CDR3 comprises 13 residues. This CDR3 is CASRERTNTEAFF. The CDR3 coding sequence is TGTGCCAGCAGAGAGAGGACGAACACTGAAGCTTTCTTT.